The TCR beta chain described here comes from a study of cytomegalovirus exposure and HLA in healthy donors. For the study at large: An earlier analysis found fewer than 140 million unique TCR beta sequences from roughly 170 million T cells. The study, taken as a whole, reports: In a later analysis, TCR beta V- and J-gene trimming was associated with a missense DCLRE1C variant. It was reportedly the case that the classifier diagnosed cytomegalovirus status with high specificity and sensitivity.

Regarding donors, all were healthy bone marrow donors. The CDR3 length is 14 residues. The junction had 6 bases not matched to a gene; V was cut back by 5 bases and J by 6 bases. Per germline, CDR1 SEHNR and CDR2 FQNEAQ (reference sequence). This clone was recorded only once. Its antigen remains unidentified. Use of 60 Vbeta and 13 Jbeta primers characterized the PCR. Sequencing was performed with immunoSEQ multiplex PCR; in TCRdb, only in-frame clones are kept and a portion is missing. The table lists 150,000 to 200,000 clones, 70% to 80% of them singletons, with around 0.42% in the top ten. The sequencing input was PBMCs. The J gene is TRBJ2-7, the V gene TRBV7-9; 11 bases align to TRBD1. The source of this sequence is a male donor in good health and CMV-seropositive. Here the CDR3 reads CASSPGTGGLEQYF. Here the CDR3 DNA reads TGTGCCAGCAGCCCCGGGACAGGGGGGCTCGAGCAGTACTTC.